This T cell receptor beta chain was obtained from a study of blood T cells in healthy people across ages. Combining a sample-barcoded 5' primer with a J-beta primer mix, a second PCR ran for about 7 to 12 cycles. TCRdb itself ran the 5' RACE reads through MiXCR, one entry per CDR3 protein. Of approximately 1.5 million distinct CDR3 sequences in the sample, around 40% were seen once. The table lists this clonotype with a few counts. Deletions cut 1 base from V and 2 bases from J, with 14 bases between. Per germline, CDR1 MGHRA and CDR2 YSYEKL. CDR3 length: 17 amino acids. The TCR sequence derives from a woman aged 18-29 years in good health. The chain links TRBV4-1 to TRBJ1-4; no firm D call. Sequenced material: blood. The CDR3 is CASSQVLTETTNEKLFF. The CDR3 DNA reads as TGCGCCAGCAGCCAAGTGTTAACGGAAACCACTAATGAAAAACTGTTTTTT.